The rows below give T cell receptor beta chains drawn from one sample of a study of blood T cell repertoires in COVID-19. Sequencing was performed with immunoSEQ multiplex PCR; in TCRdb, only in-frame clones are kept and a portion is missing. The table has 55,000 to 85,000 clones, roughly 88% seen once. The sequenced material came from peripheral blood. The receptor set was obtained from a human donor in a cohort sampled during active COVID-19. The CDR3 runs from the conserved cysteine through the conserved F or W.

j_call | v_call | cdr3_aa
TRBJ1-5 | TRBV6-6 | CASSRTGVGGNQPQHF
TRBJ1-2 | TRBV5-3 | CARSPCGTFYGYTF
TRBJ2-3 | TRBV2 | CASSLLTTGADTQYF
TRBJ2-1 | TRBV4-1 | CASSHSTAASGEQFF
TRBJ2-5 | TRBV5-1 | CASSSTSAQETQYF
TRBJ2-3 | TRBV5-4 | CASSGQGITDTQYF
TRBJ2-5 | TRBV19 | CAPIQGQGSGAKLVETQYF
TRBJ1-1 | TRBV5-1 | CASSLDPGFRGGTEAFF
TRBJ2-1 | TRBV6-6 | CASSFTQGGQEQFF
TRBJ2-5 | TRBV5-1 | CASSLDRDGTQYF
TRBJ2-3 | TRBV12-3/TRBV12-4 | CASRRDTQYF
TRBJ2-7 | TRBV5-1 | CASSPPDRVSREQYF
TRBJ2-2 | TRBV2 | CARDRGQAGELFF
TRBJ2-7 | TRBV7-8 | CASSLEEGGFYYEQYF
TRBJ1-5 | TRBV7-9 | CAIQTGQGAQHF
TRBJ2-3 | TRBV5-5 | CASSPMGPPDTQYF
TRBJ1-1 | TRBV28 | CASSPGGRETEAFF
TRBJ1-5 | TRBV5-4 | CASSLDGGMEQPQHF
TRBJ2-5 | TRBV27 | CASSLSPWTSGGGTQYF
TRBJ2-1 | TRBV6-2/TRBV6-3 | CASSSAGTSDNEQFF
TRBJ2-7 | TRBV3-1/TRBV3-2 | CASSHADSYEQYF
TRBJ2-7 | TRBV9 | CASSPRAYEQYF
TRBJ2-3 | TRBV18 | CASSPPGDTQYF
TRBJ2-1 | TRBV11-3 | CASSSSSKSYNEQFF
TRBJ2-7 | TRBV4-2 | CASSQGVIGGPEDEQYF
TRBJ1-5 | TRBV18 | CASSPYGADSQGNQPQHF
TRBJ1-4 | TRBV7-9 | CASSPTGDEKLFF
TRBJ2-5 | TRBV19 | CASRGNAGFQETQYF
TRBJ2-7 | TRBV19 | CASSTTSGSYEQYF
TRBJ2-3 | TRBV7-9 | CASRLGAGEGDTQYF
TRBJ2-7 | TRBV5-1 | CASSLAREGEEQYF
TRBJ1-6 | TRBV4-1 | CASSQDGSGVGLYSSPLHF
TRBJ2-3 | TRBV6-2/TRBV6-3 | CASSSVGVPDTQYF
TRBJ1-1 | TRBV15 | CATSRDRGGSTEAFF
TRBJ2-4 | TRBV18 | CASSPAQVSIQYF
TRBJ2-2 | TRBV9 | CASSVGVAGGPGELFF
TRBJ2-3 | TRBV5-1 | CASSSGGGLTDTQYF
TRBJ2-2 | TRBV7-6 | CASSDRVLRNGELFF
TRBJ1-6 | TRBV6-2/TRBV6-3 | CASSYHGGQVRLSPLHF
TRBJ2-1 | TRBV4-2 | CATKAGAPYNEQFF
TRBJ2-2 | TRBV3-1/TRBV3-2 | CASSRGTGNFAGELFF
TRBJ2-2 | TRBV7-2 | CASSLALAGGELFF
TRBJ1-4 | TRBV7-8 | CASSAGGTNEKLFF
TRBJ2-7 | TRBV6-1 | CASSETQGEQYF
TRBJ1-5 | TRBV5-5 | CASSLGHTNQPQHF
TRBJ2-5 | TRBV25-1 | CASSGSSGGGETQYF
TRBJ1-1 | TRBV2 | CASSGGGSEAFF
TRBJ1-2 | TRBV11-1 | CATRVLGGYTF
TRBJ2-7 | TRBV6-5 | CASRTGTGGNEQYF
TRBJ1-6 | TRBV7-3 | CASSLGTSNSPLHF
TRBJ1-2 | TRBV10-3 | CAISERRDYGYTF
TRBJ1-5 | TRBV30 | CAWSGQDNQPQHF
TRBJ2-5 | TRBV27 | CASSLSGWGQTQYF
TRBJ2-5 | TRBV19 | CASTPPGRETQYF
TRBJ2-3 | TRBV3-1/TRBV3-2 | CASSISPGTDTQYF
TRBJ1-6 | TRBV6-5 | CASRTRTKGDSPLHF
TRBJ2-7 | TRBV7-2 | CASSSSLSGGQYF
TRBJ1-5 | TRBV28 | CASSTTEGRGNQPQHF
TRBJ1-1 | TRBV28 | CASSFAEDRREAFF
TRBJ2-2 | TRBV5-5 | CASSFGQRTGELFF